This T cell receptor (beta chain) was captured by sequencing in a study of blood T cell repertoires in COVID-19. Turning to the study itself: Samples came from the United States, Italy and Spain, spanning acute and convalescent COVID-19. Nucleic acid was either cDNA or gDNA, and it came from T cells, B-cell-depleted T cells, or PBMCs.

The CDR3 has 15 amino acids. V lost 5 bases to trimming and J lost 2 bases; unmatched junction nucleotides: 2. The V gene's germline CDR1 is MNHEY and CDR2 SVGAGI. In the study's own analysis: Counts of nucleated cells, estimated from reference gene primer amplification, were obtained. TCRdb's table, derived via immunoSEQ multiplex PCR, lists solely in-frame clones and lacks some. Clone size and the V and J calls come from that table; the DNA yielded D and trimming. In the table there are under 350,000 clones, about 88% of which are singletons. The genes are TRBV6-5 and TRBJ1-5; 11 bases fit TRBD1. Sequencing input: peripheral blood. This receptor was obtained from a man in his 70s with acute or convalescent COVID-19. This chain's CDR3 is CASSPDRGRNQPQHF. In nucleotides, the CDR3 is TGTGCCAGCAGTCCGGACAGGGGGCGCAATCAGCCCCAGCATTTT.